These 27 T cell receptor beta chains share one sample of origin, sequenced in a study of OX40 agonist ivuxolimab in advanced cancers. Sequencing used immunoSEQ multiplex PCR; TCRdb keeps in-frame clones, though not all of them. The sample has some 90,000 clones; around 87% are singletons. This sample comprised CD4+ or CD8+ T cells sorted from blood, obtained in a trial of the OX40 agonist ivuxolimab. Every receptor here comes from an adult with an advanced solid tumor such as melanoma, head and neck, liver or kidney cancer.

This clone was seen only a few times. The chain links TRBV30 to TRBJ2-7; D is tentatively TRBD1 or TRBD2 (5 bases each). V lost 2 bases and J lost 4, with 21 bases in between. The germline V gene encodes CDR1 GTSNPN and CDR2 SVGIG (reference sequence). This CDR3 spans 16 amino acids. This CDR3 reads CAWSTRGRLVGYEQYF. The CDR3 nucleotides are TGTGCCTGGAGTACAAGGGGACGTCTGGTCGGATACGAGCAGTACTTC.

The chain has TRBV5-4 and TRBJ1-1; D is uncertain. The CDR3 runs 14 residues. V lost 2 bases, J lost 0 bases, and 8 bases lay in between. The germline CDR1 and CDR2 sequences are SGHNT and YYREEE (reference sequence). CDR3 sequence (DNA): TGTGCCAGCAGCTTTTCGACCTTGAACACTGAAGCTTTCTTT. Its translation: CASSFSTLNTEAFF.

This clone appeared a single time. The chain joins TRBV28 to TRBJ1-1; 12 nucleotides line up with TRBD1. The V segment lost 5 bases and the J segment 0 bases; nucleotides outside the gene matches: 7. The CDR3 contains 17 residues. From germline, CDR1 is MDHEN and CDR2 SYDVKM. The CDR3, as DNA: TGTGCCAGCAGTCGGGACAGGGGGCGAACCTTGAACACTGAAGCTTTCTTT. Translating gives CASSRDRGRTLNTEAFF.

V usage is TRBV5-1 and J usage is TRBJ1-2; 9 positions agree with TRBD1. CDR1 is SGHRS, CDR2 YFSETQ, per germline. Losses at the gene ends were 0 bases for V and 4 bases for J; bases not matched to a gene: 1. The CDR3 contains 14 residues. The CDR3 bases are TGCGCCAGCAGCTTGGAACAGGGGGCCTATGGCTACACCTTC. This translates into CASSLEQGAYGYTF.

The chain's CDR3 is CASSPTDSSATEAFF. The CDR3 nucleotides are TGTGCCAGCAGCCCTACGGACAGTTCCGCGACTGAAGCTTTCTTT. The chain links TRBV9 to TRBJ1-1, with TRBD1 as a possible D gene (6 bases). The CDR3 covers 15 residues. Germline V gene data show CDR1 as SGDLS and CDR2 as YYNGEE. Trimming pared 4 bases from V and 5 bases from J, leaving 18 bases between.

The V gene is TRBV13, the J gene TRBJ1-1, with D maybe TRBD1 (5 bases). From germline, CDR1 is PRHDT and CDR2 FYEKMQ (reference sequence). With 2 bases removed from V and 0 bases from J, the gap between germline ends came to 13 bases. This CDR3 has 16 amino acids. The CDR3 is CASSLLPDTLNTEAFF. The DNA of the CDR3 is TGTGCCAGCAGCTTACTTCCGGACACTTTGAACACTGAAGCTTTCTTT.

The rearrangement uses TRBV5-1 and TRBJ1-3; D is unclear. The CDR3 extends over 17 amino acids. Trimming stripped 0 bases from V and 1 base from J, with 14 bases between. Germline CDR1 reads SGHRS; CDR2 reads YFSETQ. The CDR3 region has the DNA TGCGCCAGCAGCTTGGGAGTTACAGCTGATTCTGGAAACACCATATATTTT. It encodes CASSLGVTADSGNTIYF.

This clone has more than one count but fewer than ten. The J gene is TRBJ2-3, the V gene TRBV5-4; no clear D gene. Germline lookup yields CDR1 SGHNT and CDR2 YYREEE (reference sequence). CDR3 length equals 16 residues. V lost 1 base and J 2 bases, leaving 14 bases between the germline ends. The CDR3 nucleotides read TGTGCCAGCAGCTTGTATGTAGACCCTAACACAGATACGCAGTATTTT. Translation: CASSLYVDPNTDTQYF.

This clone came up once. The junction does not match germline at one end; this may be a read error. The gene calls are TRBV7-2 and TRBJ1-3; 8 positions match TRBD1. Germline-derived CDR1 and CDR2 are SGHTA and FQGNSA. This CDR3 contains 17 residues. The CDR3: CASSLAPGQGLGSTIYF. The CDR3 region has the DNA TGTGCCAGCAGCTTAGCCCCTGGACAGGGCCTTGGAAGCACCATATATTTT.

The sample holds a few counts of this clone. The chain has TRBV20-1 and TRBJ2-3, with no clear D. The CDR3 length is 10 residues. Germline V CDR1 and CDR2: DFQATT, SNEGSKA (reference sequence). Trimming stripped 6 bases from V and 8 bases from J, with 9 bases between. The CDR3 DNA is TGCAGTGCCCCGCTAGGTACGCAGTATTTT. Residues: CSAPLGTQYF.

This chain links TRBV9 with TRBJ2-2; 10 bases map to TRBD2. CDR1 and CDR2 (germline): SGDLS, YYNGEE. V lost 0 bases, J lost 5 bases, and 10 bases stayed unmatched. The CDR3 runs to 18 residues. The CDR3 protein is CASSVVSLAGGRTGELFF. DNA for the CDR3: TGTGCCAGCAGCGTAGTGTCTTTAGCGGGAGGCCGAACCGGGGAGCTGTTTTTT.

The V call is TRBV14, the J call TRBJ1-1; no clear D gene. Looked up from germline, CDR1 is SGHDN and CDR2 is FVKESK. V dropped 2 bases and J dropped 4 bases, with 14 bases sitting between them. The CDR3 consists of 15 residues. The CDR3, as DNA: TGTGCCAGCAGCCAAATTTACAGTTTGGTCACTGAAGCTTTCTTT. Translated, it gives CASSQIYSLVTEAFF.

The chain couples TRBV9 to TRBJ2-7, with TRBD2 identical over 13 bases. The germline V gene encodes CDR1 SGDLS and CDR2 YYNGEE. The CDR3 length is 15 residues. The trim removed 1 base at V and 6 bases at J, leaving 4 bases unmatched. CDR3 DNA sequence: TGTGCCAGCAGCGTATTGGGACTAGCGGGATCCGAGCAGTACTTC. Encoded protein: CASSVLGLAGSEQYF. Full variable domain (remainder filled in from reference TRBV9 and TRBJ2-7): DSGVTQTPKHLITATGQRVTLRCSPRSGDLSVYWYQQSLDQGLQFLIQYYNGEERAKGNILERFSAQQFPDLHSELNLSSLELGDSALYFCASSVLGLAGSEQYFGPGTRLTVT.

V is TRBV19 and J is TRBJ1-5; TRBD1 is a possible D gene (6 bases). Per germline, CDR1 LNHDA and CDR2 SQIVND (reference sequence). The CDR3 sequence is 14 residues long. Trimming took 6 bases from V and 0 from J, leaving 9 bases between them. The CDR3 DNA reads as TGTGCCAGTAGGACAGGCTATAGCAATCAGCCCCAGCATTTT. As protein: CASRTGYSNQPQHF.

The chain employs TRBV9 and TRBJ1-1; possibly TRBD1 for D (6 bases). This CDR3 is 14 amino acids long. Trimming shortened V by 4 bases and J by 6 bases, and 16 bases separated the two germline ends. Germline V lookup: CDR1 SGDLS, CDR2 YYNGEE. The CDR3 here is CASSPGGGRAEAFF. In DNA form, the CDR3 reads TGTGCCAGCAGCCCCGGGGGGGGGCGGGCTGAAGCTTTCTTT.

The chain carries TRBV5-1 and TRBJ1-6; tentative D call: TRBD1 (5 bases). Germline V gives CDR1 SGHRS, CDR2 YFSETQ. V gave up 3 bases and J gave up 10 bases, with 14 bases separating them. This CDR3 region has 14 residues. In DNA form, the CDR3 reads TGCGCCAGCAGCTCGTCAGGGAAGGAATCACCCCTCCACTTT. Translated: CASSSSGKESPLHF.

This CDR3 reads CAWSTPHVGLNSPLHF. The CDR3 DNA reads as TGTGCCTGGAGTACCCCACATGTGGGGTTAAATTCACCCCTCCACTTT. The chain uses TRBV30 and TRBJ1-6; D gene ambiguous. The CDR3 is made up of 16 amino acids. V was trimmed by 2 bases and J by 7 bases, leaving 18 bases between them. Germline CDR1 is GTSNPN and CDR2 is SVGIG (reference sequence).

The chain is built from TRBV27 and TRBJ2-3; 9 positions agree with TRBD2. This CDR3 has 14 amino acids. V was pared by 8 bases and J by 2 bases, with 5 bases of the junction left unmatched. Looked up from germline, CDR1 is MNHEY and CDR2 is SMNVEV (reference sequence). CDR3 sequence reads: CASRLAGSTDTQYF. The DNA for the CDR3 is TGTGCCAGCCGCCTAGCGGGGTCCACAGATACGCAGTATTTT.

V and J are TRBV19 and TRBJ1-1; perhaps TRBD1 as D (5 bases). V was clipped by 4 bases and J by 1 base, with 7 bases between them. The length of the CDR3 is 13 residues. Germline V lookup: CDR1 LNHDA, CDR2 SQIVND (reference sequence). This CDR3 is CASSTTANTEAFF. The CDR3 DNA reads TGTGCCAGTAGTACGACAGCGAACACTGAAGCTTTCTTT.

The V and J genes are TRBV10-2 and TRBJ2-1, with D possibly being TRBD2 (5 bases). Trimming pared 2 bases from V and 2 bases from J, leaving 13 bases between. The CDR3 is made up of 16 amino acids. In germline, CDR1 is WSHSY, CDR2 SAAADI. The CDR3, as DNA: TGCGCCAGCAGTGAGATATATAGCGCTACCTACAATGAGCAGTTCTTC. It is translated as CASSEIYSATYNEQFF.

The chain has TRBV5-6 and TRBJ2-5; tentative D call: TRBD1 (7 bases). The V and J ends lost 4 bases and 4 bases respectively, with 17 bases between them. The CDR3 runs 15 residues. Germline loops: CDR1 SGHDT, CDR2 YYEEEE. CDR3 DNA: TGTGCCAGCAGCCGAAGAGGAGGGGGCGGAGAGACCCAGTACTTC. This codes for CASSRRGGGGETQYF.

The chain links TRBV5-1 to TRBJ2-7, with D unclear. Germline V gene data show CDR1 as SGHRS and CDR2 as YFSETQ. The germline V and J ends were trimmed by 0 bases and 5 bases, with 6 bases remaining between them. The CDR3 spans 12 residues. The CDR3, as DNA: TGCGCCAGCAGCTTGGAACCCCACGAGCAGTACTTC. Amino acids: CASSLEPHEQYF.

The V gene is TRBV5-1, the J gene TRBJ1-1; D gene unclear. Germline V gene sequence: CDR1 SGHRS, CDR2 YFSETQ. There are 16 residues in the CDR3. V lost 0 bases and J lost 1, with 13 bases in between. DNA of the CDR3: TGCGCCAGCAGCTTGGCCTCCAGGCAACCGAACACTGAAGCTTTCTTT. It encodes CASSLASRQPNTEAFF.

There are a few counts of this clone. V usage is TRBV5-1 and J usage is TRBJ1-2, with a weak D call TRBD1 (5 bases). Trimming took off 0 bases at V and 5 bases at J, with 11 bases between the two ends. The germline V gene has CDR1 SGHRS and CDR2 YFSETQ. This CDR3 has 14 amino acids. The CDR3 DNA is TGCGCCAGCAGCTTGGGGGGGACTGCATATGGCTACACCTTC. Its translation: CASSLGGTAYGYTF. Full variable domain (outside the CDR3, taken from reference TRBV5-1 and TRBJ1-2): KAGVTQTPRYLIKTRGQQVTLSCSPISGHRSVSWYQQTPGQGLQFLFEYFSETQRNKGNFPGRFSGRQFSNSRSEMNVSTLELGDSALYLCASSLGGTAYGYTFGSGTRLTVV.

This chain joins TRBV7-2 and TRBJ2-3; D remains ambiguous. V lost 1 base and J lost 2, with 4 bases in between. The CDR3 totals 13 residues. Germline CDR1 reads SGHTA; CDR2 reads FQGNSA. CDR3 DNA sequence: TGTGCCAGCAGCTTAGGGTTCACAGATACGCAGTATTTT. Amino acids: CASSLGFTDTQYF.

A single count supports this clone. The rearrangement joins TRBV30 to TRBJ1-1, with a weak D call TRBD1 (5 bases). This CDR3 is 12 amino acids long. The V and J ends lost 6 bases and 4 bases respectively, with 12 bases between them. The germline CDR1 and CDR2 sequences are GTSNPN and SVGIG (reference sequence). The CDR3 loop is CACKNGGTEAFF. The CDR3 DNA sequence: TGTGCCTGCAAGAACGGGGGCACTGAAGCTTTCTTT.

The rearrangement links TRBV28 to TRBJ2-7; tentative D call: TRBD1 (6 bases). Per the germline V gene, CDR1 is MDHEN and CDR2 is SYDVKM. This CDR3 comprises 13 residues. The V end lost 10 bases, the J end lost 3 bases, and 16 bases lay between the germline ends. CDR3 protein: CAIQGSPFYEQYF. CDR3 nucleotides: TGTGCCATCCAGGGGTCCCCATTCTACGAGCAGTACTTC.